This T cell receptor (beta chain) was captured by sequencing in a study of cytomegalovirus exposure and HLA in healthy donors. Overall study context: One earlier analysis, a look at approximately 190 million T cells, found about 100 million unique TCR beta sequences.

Points on this clone: Its target is not known.

Trimming removed 3 bases from V and 3 bases from J; junction bases left unmatched: 3. The germline CDR1 and CDR2 sequences are GTSNPN and SVGIG (reference sequence). The CDR3 is 14 amino acids. Study conclusions and caveats: It is likely that the observed cluster of highly shared sequence variants was a sequencing artifact. In a later analysis, CMV-associated beta chains were mostly HLA-associated, it appeared. A later analysis showed TCR association rates differing by HLA locus, peaking at DRB1 and lowest at HLA-C.

This PCR relied on a set of 60 Vbeta primers and 13 Jbeta primers. TCRdb's copy holds only in-frame clones and misses some; the assay was immunoSEQ multiplex PCR. This sample has 150,000 to 200,000 clones, with approximately 73% found just once. Sequenced sample: PBMCs. This TCR derives from a man aged 25 to 45 in good health and CMV-seropositive. The genes are TRBV30 and TRBJ2-7; 12 bases fit TRBD2. The CDR3 DNA is TGTGCCTGGAGAGGACTAGCGGGGAGCTACGAGCAGTACTTC. Translated: CAWRGLAGSYEQYF.